This T cell receptor (beta chain) was found in a study of T cell responses to AZD1222 COVID-19 vaccine. Whole-study findings and limits: In all cases, repertoires were sampled only after the peak T cell response. Clonal diversity was possibly underestimated; the donors were predominantly white British and more often female. Baseline testing showed seropositivity in only a handful of AZD1222 recipients.

In the case of this clone: Its specificity is not known.

Sequencing was performed with immunoSEQ multiplex PCR; in TCRdb, only in-frame clones are kept and a portion is missing. The data hold under 150,000 clones, with about 92% observed a single time. The sequenced sample was peripheral blood, obtained on day 0 of AZD1222 vaccination. The clonotype comes from an adult in good health.

CDR3 protein: CASSRDFATNEKLFF. In DNA form, the CDR3 reads TGCGCCAGCAGCCGAGACTTTGCAACTAATGAAAAACTGTTTTTT. This chain links TRBV4-3 with TRBJ1-4; D uncertain. This CDR3 comprises 15 residues. CDR1 and CDR2 from the germline V gene are LGHNA and YSLEER. V lost 4 bases and J lost 0, with 9 bases in between.